The source of this T cell receptor beta chain is a study of T-cell memory formation after mild COVID-19. Study observations and caveats: Most CD4+ clones that shrank were in CM and EM, while CD8+ ones turned up in EMRA.

Germline values: CDR1 SGHTA, CDR2 FQGNSA. This CDR3 comprises 12 residues. The ends were cut back, 5 bases at V and 4 bases at J, with 9 bases in the middle. This clonotype was counted only a few times. Its target is not known. MiXCR, applied by TCRdb to the 5' RACE reads, yields one record per CDR3 protein. Found here are approximately 300,000 distinct CDR3 sequences, roughly 15% of them singletons; the top ten hold around 20%. This sequence originates from a man aged 18 to 30 who had mild COVID-19 (a few samples of this study predate the infection). Cell type and time point are not known. The genes are TRBV7-2 and TRBJ2-7; the D gene is possibly TRBD2 (6 bases). Sequencing was done on a sample of PBMCs or a T cell subset sorted from them (not recorded which). In DNA form, the CDR3 reads TGTGCCAGCAGCCCGGGGGAGTACGAGCAGTACTTC. This sequence encodes CASSPGEYEQYF.